A single sample gave rise to the 19 T cell receptor beta chains below, sequenced in a study of shared clonotypes between healthy human individuals. Profiling relied on immunoSEQ multiplex PCR, and the TCRdb table lists in-frame clones only, not all of them. The data show roughly 700,000 clones, over 65% seen once. Sequenced input: memory CD4+ T cells sorted from blood. Noted subset: CD45RA-negative fraction. These receptors all stem from a woman in her twenties or thirties in good health.

This chain links TRBV9 with TRBJ1-3; D unclear. The germline V gene encodes CDR1 SGDLS and CDR2 YYNGEE. The CDR3 loop spans 12 amino acids. V was trimmed by 3 bases and J by 5 bases, leaving 6 bases between them. The CDR3 DNA reads TGTGCCAGCAGCGATCTGAGAAACACCATATATTTT. It specifies CASSDLRNTIYF.

This clone was recorded only once. This may come from a read error, since a much larger clone is one base off. In DNA, the CDR3 is TGTGCCAGCAGGATAGCGGGAGGGCCCTACGAGCAGTACTTC. As protein: CASRIAGGPYEQYF. V gene TRBV7-2 combines with J gene TRBJ2-7; 11 positions agree with TRBD2. Germline trimming cut 6 bases from V and 2 bases from J; bases unmatched to any gene: 3. CDR1 is SGHTA and CDR2 is FQGNSA in the germline V gene. The CDR3 sequence is 14 residues long.

The V call is TRBV4-1, the J call TRBJ1-1, with TRBD1 matching 7 bases. From germline, CDR1 is MGHRA and CDR2 YSYEKL. This CDR3 has 16 residues. Trimming cost V 3 bases and J 0 bases; bases outside gene matches: 7. The CDR3 loop reads CASSQKWTGVNTEAFF. The CDR3 coding sequence is TGCGCCAGCAGCCAGAAGTGGACAGGTGTGAACACTGAAGCTTTCTTT.

CDR3 bases: TGTGCCAGCAGCTTAGGACCCCGGGTAAACTACGAGCAGTACTTC. Protein product: CASSLGPRVNYEQYF. V and J are TRBV11-2 and TRBJ2-7; no definite D call. Germline CDR1 and CDR2: SGHAT and FQNNGV. V was clipped by 1 base and J by 3 bases, with 13 bases between them. The CDR3 spans 15 residues.

The chain uses TRBV4-2 and TRBJ2-3, with 7 nucleotides matching TRBD2. V dropped 2 bases and J dropped 2; count of bases not matched to a gene: 4. The CDR3 has 15 amino acids. CDR1 is LGHNA, CDR2 YNFKEQ, per germline. The CDR3 spells CASSQLAASTDTQYF. DNA of the CDR3: TGTGCCAGCAGCCAACTAGCGGCCTCCACAGATACGCAGTATTTT.

The chain is built from TRBV2 and TRBJ2-1, with 9 nucleotides matching TRBD1. The germline CDR1 and CDR2 sequences are SNHLY and FYNNEI. V lost 4 bases to trimming and J lost 4 bases; unmatched junction nucleotides: 2. The CDR3 covers 14 residues. In nucleotides, the CDR3 is TGTGCCAGCAGTGGGGACAGGGAGTACAATGAGCAGTTCTTC. This encodes CASSGDREYNEQFF.

The chain joins TRBV2 to TRBJ2-1, with 9 bases that match TRBD2. The CDR3 sequence is 14 residues long. With V trimmed by 3 bases and J by 7 bases, 4 bases remained unmatched. The germline CDR1 and CDR2 sequences are SNHLY and FYNNEI. The CDR3 nucleotides are TGTGCCAGCAGTGAGCGGGAGGGGGTTAATGAGCAGTTCTTC. This translates into CASSEREGVNEQFF.

The genes are TRBV19 and TRBJ1-1, with D possibly matching TRBD1 (6 bases). CDR3 length equals 17 residues. The V gene lost 4 bases and the J gene lost 0 bases, with 18 bases spanning the gap. Germline CDR1 LNHDA, CDR2 SQIVND (reference sequence). The CDR3 nucleotides are TGTGCCAGTAGTAAAGGGGGAGGCAGACCCATGAACACTGAAGCTTTCTTT. It specifies CASSKGGGRPMNTEAFF.

A word on this clone: With a much larger clone just one base away, this may be a read error. The chain uses TRBV7-9 and TRBJ1-4; TRBD1 matches at 7 bases. V shed 0 bases, J shed 5 bases, and the junction held 3 bases outside the gene matches. Germline V gives CDR1 SEHNR, CDR2 FQNEAQ (reference sequence). The CDR3 is made up of 15 amino acids. The CDR3: CASSLARGQNEKLFF. As DNA, the CDR3 is TGTGCCAGCAGCTTAGCTAGGGGACAGAATGAAAAACTGTTTTTT.

The V call is TRBV5-1, the J call TRBJ2-2; 7 nucleotides match TRBD1. V was clipped by 0 bases and J by 4 bases; unmatched bases: 3. CDR3 length: 15 amino acids. The germline CDR1 and CDR2 sequences are SGHRS and YFSETQ. The chain's CDR3 is CASSLGTGPTGELFF. CDR3 nucleotides: TGCGCCAGCAGCTTGGGGACAGGACCCACCGGGGAGCTGTTTTTT.

The chain uses TRBV7-9 and TRBJ2-5; 14 bases fit TRBD2. V lost 5 bases, J lost 5 bases, and 10 bases stayed unmatched. Germline V CDR1 and CDR2: SEHNR, FQNEAQ (reference sequence). The CDR3 runs to 17 residues. The CDR3 spells CASSTRLAGGSKETQYF. CDR3 nucleotide sequence: TGTGCCAGCAGCACCAGACTAGCGGGAGGGAGCAAGGAGACCCAGTACTTC.

The chain links TRBV28 to TRBJ2-7, with TRBD1 identical over 8 bases. Germline CDR1 MDHEN, CDR2 SYDVKM. This CDR3 has 14 residues. The ends lost 4 bases at V and 2 bases at J; junction bases unmatched: 4. The CDR3 DNA sequence: TGTGCCAGCAGTTCGACGGGACAGGCCTACGAGCAGTACTTC. Protein sequence: CASSSTGQAYEQYF.

The chain employs TRBV6-4 and TRBJ2-2; 7 positions match TRBD1. The V gene's germline CDR1 is MRHNA and CDR2 SNTAGT. This CDR3 has 14 residues. The J segment lost 6 bases and the V segment lost 4 bases, leaving 5 bases of the junction unmatched. The CDR3: CASSVEGAAGELFF. DNA of the CDR3: TGTGCCAGCAGTGTAGAGGGGGCGGCCGGGGAGCTGTTTTTT.

The chain uses TRBV9 and TRBJ2-7, with a weak D call TRBD1 (5 bases). The V gene lost 3 bases and the J gene lost 5 bases, with 9 bases spanning the gap. Germline CDR1 is SGDLS and CDR2 is YYNGEE. CDR3 length: 12 residues. The CDR3, as DNA: TGTGCCAGCAGCGCCACAGGAAACGAGCAGTACTTC. Protein sequence: CASSATGNEQYF.

The chain joins TRBV12-2 to TRBJ2-3. TRBV12-2 is termed a pseudogene. The CDR3 is made up of 15 amino acids. CDR3 nucleotides: TGTGCAAGTCGCTTAGGGGGACCGAACACAGATACGCAGTATTTT. As protein: CASRLGGPNTDTQYF.

The V and J genes are TRBV28 and TRBJ1-4, with D hard to call. The CDR3 length is 12 residues. With 3 bases removed from V and 7 bases from J, the gap between germline ends came to 6 bases. The germline gives CDR1 MDHEN, CDR2 SYDVKM. The CDR3 nucleotides read TGTGCCAGCAGTTTCCGCGCTGAAAAACTGTTTTTT. The encoded protein is CASSFRAEKLFF.

V is TRBV5-6 and J is TRBJ2-7; 10 nucleotides agree with TRBD1. Trimming took 2 bases from V and 2 from J; bases not matched to a gene: 4. The CDR3 extends over 15 amino acids. Per the germline V gene, CDR1 is SGHDT and CDR2 is YYEEEE. CDR3: CASSFWDRGTYEQYF. The CDR3 DNA is TGTGCCAGCAGCTTTTGGGACAGGGGAACCTACGAGCAGTACTTC.

This rearrangement joins TRBV21-1 to TRBJ1-5. TRBV21-1 constitutes a pseudogene. The CDR3 loop spans 12 amino acids. As DNA, the CDR3 is TGTGCCAGCCGGGGGAGCAATCAGCCCCAGCATTTT. Translation gives CASRGSNQPQHF.

The gene calls are TRBV28 and TRBJ2-7; D gene uncertain. Trimming pared 3 bases from V and 2 bases from J, leaving 14 bases between. The CDR3 runs 15 residues. In germline, CDR1 is MDHEN, CDR2 SYDVKM. This chain's CDR3 is CASSLGDLRTYEQYF. CDR3 coding DNA: TGTGCCAGCAGTTTGGGCGACTTACGGACCTACGAGCAGTACTTC.